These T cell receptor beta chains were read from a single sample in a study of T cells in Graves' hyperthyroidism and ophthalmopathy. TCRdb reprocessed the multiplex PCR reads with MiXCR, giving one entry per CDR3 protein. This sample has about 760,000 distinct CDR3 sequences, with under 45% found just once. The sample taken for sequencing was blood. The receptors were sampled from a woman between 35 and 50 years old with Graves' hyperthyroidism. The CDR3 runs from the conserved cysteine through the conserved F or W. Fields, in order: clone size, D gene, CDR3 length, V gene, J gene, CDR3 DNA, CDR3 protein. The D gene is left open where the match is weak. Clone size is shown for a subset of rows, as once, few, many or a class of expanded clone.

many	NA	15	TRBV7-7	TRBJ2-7	TGTGCTAGCAGTCTCCTTCAGGGGAAAAGCTACGAGCAGTACTTC	CASSLLQGKSYEQYF
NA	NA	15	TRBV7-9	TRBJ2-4	TGTGCCAGCAGCTTAGACGGACTAGCCAAAAACATTCAGTACTTC	CASSLDGLAKNIQYF
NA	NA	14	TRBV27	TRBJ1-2	TGTGCCAGCAGAGCCCCTGGGACGTACTATGGCTACACCTTC	CASRAPGTYYGYTF
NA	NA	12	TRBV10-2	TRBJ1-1	TGCGCCAGCACAGGGTCAGGCACTGAAGCTTTCTTT	CASTGSGTEAFF
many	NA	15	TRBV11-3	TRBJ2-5	TGTGCCAGCAGCTCCGACAGCCCCTTCGGGGAGACCCAGTACTTC	CASSSDSPFGETQYF
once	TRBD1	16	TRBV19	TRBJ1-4	TGTGCCAGTAGTGCGGGACAGCGGACAACTAATGAAAAACTGTTTTTT	CASSAGQRTTNEKLFF
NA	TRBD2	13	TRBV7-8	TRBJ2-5	TGTGCCAGCAGCACCAGGGAGGGGGAGACCCAGTACTTC	CASSTREGETQYF
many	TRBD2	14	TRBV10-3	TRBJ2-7	TGTGCCATCAGTGAAGGACTAGTAGGAGGGGAGCAGTACTTC	CAISEGLVGGEQYF
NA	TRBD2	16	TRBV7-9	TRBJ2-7	TGTGCCAGCAGCCCCCAGGGACTAGCGGGAGCCTACGAGCAGTACTTC	CASSPQGLAGAYEQYF
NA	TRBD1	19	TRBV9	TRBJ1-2	TGTGCCAGCAGCGTAAAAGGCGGGGACAGTACGGCTACGGGCTATGGCTACACCTTC	CASSVKGGDSTATGYGYTF
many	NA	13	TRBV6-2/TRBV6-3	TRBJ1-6	TGTGCCAGCAGTTACGATCCAGGTTCACCCCTCCACTTT	CASSYDPGSPLHF
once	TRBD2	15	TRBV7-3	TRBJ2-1	TGTGCCAGCAGCTTAACGTTAGGACTAGCGGAAGAGCAGTTCTTC	CASSLTLGLAEEQFF
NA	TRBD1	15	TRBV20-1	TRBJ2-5	TGCAGTGCTAGAGATGCCGTACAGGGGCAAGAGACCCAGTACTTC	CSARDAVQGQETQYF
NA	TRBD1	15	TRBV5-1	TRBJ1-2	TGCGCCAGCAGCTTGTCCCGGGACAGTAACTATGGCTACACCTTC	CASSLSRDSNYGYTF
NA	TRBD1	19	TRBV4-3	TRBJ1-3	TGCGCCAGCAGCCCAGGGGGAGTCTCACCGCGCGGCTCTGGAAACACCATATATTTT	CASSPGGVSPRGSGNTIYF
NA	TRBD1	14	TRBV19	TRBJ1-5	TGTGCCAGTAGTTTCGGACAGGGTTTTCAGCCCCAGCATTTT	CASSFGQGFQPQHF
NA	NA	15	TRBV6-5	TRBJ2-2	TGTGCCAGCAGTACCCGGGACGGATACACCGGGGAGCTGTTTTTT	CASSTRDGYTGELFF
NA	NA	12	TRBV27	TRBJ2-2	TGTGCCAGCCAATTCATGGGCGGGGAGCTGTTTTTT	CASQFMGGELFF
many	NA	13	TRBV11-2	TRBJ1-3	TGTGCCAGCAGCTTGGGTACTGGAAACACCATATATTTT	CASSLGTGNTIYF
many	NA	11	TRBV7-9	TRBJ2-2	TGTGCCAGCAGCCCCCCCGGGGAGCTGTTTTTT	CASSPPGELFF
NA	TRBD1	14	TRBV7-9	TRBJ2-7	TGTGCCAGCAGCCCTCACGACAGGGACTACGAGCAGTACTTC	CASSPHDRDYEQYF
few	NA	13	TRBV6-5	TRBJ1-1	TGTGCCAGCAGTTACGCGGCCCAAACTGAAGCTTTCTTT	CASSYAAQTEAFF
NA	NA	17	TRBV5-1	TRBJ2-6	TGCGCCAGCAGCCAAGAAGTTCCTAGTGCTGGGGCCAACGTCCTGACTTTC	CASSQEVPSAGANVLTF
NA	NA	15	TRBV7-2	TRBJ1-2	TGTGCCAGCAGCTTGCGGTCGGCCAGCATCTATGGCTACACCTTC	CASSLRSASIYGYTF
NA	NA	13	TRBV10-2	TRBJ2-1	TGCGCCAGCAGCCCGTCTATCCCCAATGAGCAGTTCTTC	CASSPSIPNEQFF
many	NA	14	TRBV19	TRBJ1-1	TGTGCCAGTAGTGGGTCGACAGCGAACACTGAAGCTTTCTTT	CASSGSTANTEAFF
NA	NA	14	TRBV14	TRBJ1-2	TGTGCCAGCAGCCTCCCCGGGGCAGGGTATGGCTACACCTTC	CASSLPGAGYGYTF
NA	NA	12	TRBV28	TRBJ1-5	TGTGCCAGCAGCGACAAACTCGGGAGCCAGCATTTT	CASSDKLGSQHF
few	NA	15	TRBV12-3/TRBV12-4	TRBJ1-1	TGTGCCAGCAGCCCAGGCCCGGGGAGTGCCACTGAAGCTTTCTTT	CASSPGPGSATEAFF